This TCR beta chain was identified in a study of blood T cell repertoires in COVID-19. On the study more broadly: There were acute and convalescent COVID-19 samples, and they came from the United States, Italy and Spain. The analysed material was cDNA or gDNA that came from T cells, B-cell-depleted T cells, or PBMCs.

V gave up 7 bases and J gave up 4 bases, with 16 bases separating them. The germline V gene has CDR1 MDHEN and CDR2 SYDVKM. The CDR3 is 14 residues long. Per the original methods: Cell counts per sample came from amplifying reference gene primers. The protocol was immunoSEQ multiplex PCR, while the TCRdb copy is restricted to in-frame clones and leaves out a portion. The V and J calls and clone size come from that table; D and trimming were worked out from the DNA. Of 25,000 to 30,000 clones in the sample, roughly nine tenths are singletons; the top ten hold roughly 15%. This chain links TRBV28 with TRBJ1-2, with D maybe TRBD1 (5 bases). Sequenced: peripheral blood. The origin of this receptor is a human donor in a cohort sampled during active COVID-19. CDR3 nucleotides: TGTGCCAGCACTCTGGGGGGGTACGGCTATGGCTACACCTTC. Translated: CASTLGGYGYGYTF.